The 17 T cell receptor beta chains below all came from one sample that was sequenced in a study of identical twins. Via MiXCR, TCRdb re-called the 5' RACE reads, giving one row per CDR3 protein. Here the sample spans 640,000 or so distinct CDR3 sequences, 5.5% to 6.5% being singletons. The sample consisted of naive T cells sorted from blood. The source is a man younger than 30 in good health.

The J gene is TRBJ1-2, the V gene TRBV7-9; weak D call: TRBD1 (5 bases). Trimming pared 4 bases from V and 0 bases from J, leaving 12 bases between. This CDR3 spans 15 amino acids. Germline V gene lookup returns CDR1 SEHNR and CDR2 FQNEAQ (reference sequence). This chain's CDR3 is CASSSGTATNYGYTF. CDR3 DNA: TGTGCCAGCAGCTCGGGGACGGCCACTAACTATGGCTACACCTTC.

This clonotype has ten or more counts. This sequence joins TRBV5-1 and TRBJ2-1; 10 nucleotides align to TRBD2. Trimming removed 4 bases from V and 5 bases from J; junction bases left unmatched: 6. This CDR3 has 15 residues. Germline V gene data show CDR1 as SGHRS and CDR2 as YFSETQ. This CDR3 reads CASSQTSGLNNEQFF. CDR3 DNA sequence: TGCGCCAGCAGCCAGACTAGCGGGCTAAACAATGAGCAGTTCTTC.

This clonotype was seen ten or more times. This chain joins TRBV6-1 and TRBJ2-3; 11 bases are shared with TRBD2. Germline CDR1 MNHNS, CDR2 SASEGT. This CDR3 has 16 residues. The trim removed 7 bases at V and 2 bases at J, leaving 8 bases unmatched. The DNA of the CDR3 is TGTGCCAGCACCATAATAGCGGGAGGGACCACAGATACGCAGTATTTT. Translated, it gives CASTIIAGGTTDTQYF.

The gene calls are TRBV15 and TRBJ2-3, with TRBD1 identical over 7 bases. The V and J ends lost 0 bases and 3 bases, in that order; junction bases with no gene match: 6. CDR3 length: 16 residues. Looked up from germline, CDR1 is LNHNV and CDR2 is YYDKDF (reference sequence). This CDR3 reads CATSRDPGQPTDTQYF. The CDR3 bases are TGTGCCACCAGCAGAGACCCGGGACAGCCTACAGATACGCAGTATTTT.

This clonotype showed up just a few times. The CDR3 region has the DNA TGTGCCAGCAGCTTAACCAGACCGTCAGCGGGAGGTCAAACGAGCTCCTACAATGAGCAGTTCTTC. It yields the protein CASSLTRPSAGGQTSSYNEQFF. The rearrangement joins TRBV7-3 to TRBJ2-1, with 9 bases matching TRBD2. Germline V gene sequence: CDR1 SGHTA, CDR2 FQGTGA. Trimming took 0 bases from V and 0 from J; bases not matched to a gene: 18. This CDR3 region has 22 residues.

This clonotype appeared many times. The V and J genes are TRBV25-1 and TRBJ2-5; 10 bases map to TRBD2. Losses at the gene ends were 6 bases for V and 9 bases for J; bases not matched to a gene: 10. CDR1 and CDR2 (germline): MGHDK, SYGVNS. CDR3 length: 14 amino acids. CDR3 sequence: CASRAGGPGTPQYF. The CDR3 nucleotides read TGTGCCAGCAGAGCGGGAGGGCCCGGAACTCCCCAGTACTTC. The entire variable domain, with the rest obtained from reference TRBV25-1 and TRBJ2-5, is as follows: EADIYQTPRYLVIGTGKKITLECSQTMGHDKMYWYQQDPGMELHLIHYSYGVNSTEKGDLSSESTVSRIRTEHFPLTLESARPSHTSQYLCASRAGGPGTPQYFGPGTRLLVL.

Ten or more counts support this clonotype. This rearrangement joins TRBV3-1 to TRBJ2-2; the match to TRBD1 covers 7 bases. CDR1 LGHDT and CDR2 YNNKEL come from the germline V gene (reference sequence). The V gene end was trimmed by 0 bases and the J gene end by 5 bases; junction bases not matched to a gene: 6. This CDR3 region has 16 residues. CDR3: CASSQEWAQGTGELFF. The DNA of the CDR3 is TGTGCCAGCAGCCAAGAATGGGCACAGGGGACCGGGGAGCTGTTTTTT.

In its sample, this clonotype was seen many times. The chain has TRBV7-9 and TRBJ2-7; no reliable D call. Germline V gene sequence: CDR1 SEHNR, CDR2 FQNEAQ (reference sequence). The CDR3 has 14 residues. V lost 7 bases and J lost 5, with 18 bases in between. CDR3 residues: CASTTGVQRHEQYF. The CDR3 nucleotides are TGTGCCAGCACTACTGGAGTCCAAAGGCACGAGCAGTACTTC.

Comments on this clonotype: This may be a read error, as it is one base from a much larger clone. V usage is TRBV20-1 and J usage is TRBJ2-5; no reliable D call. Germline assignment: CDR1 DFQATT and CDR2 SNEGSKA (reference sequence). The CDR3 length is 15 residues. The CDR3 DNA is TGCAGTGATAGAGATTCCGTCCGGGTAACGGAGACCCAGTACTTC. Amino acids: CSDRDSVRVTETQYF.

Details on this clonotype: Germline and junction disagree at one end, which may indicate a read error. The chain employs TRBV20-1 and TRBJ1-3, with D possibly being TRBD1 (5 bases). The CDR3 has 13 residues. The germline gives CDR1 DFQATT, CDR2 SNEGSKA (reference sequence). In DNA, the CDR3 is TGCAGTGCTGGACAATCCTCTGGAAACACCATATGTTTT. Translated, it gives CSAGQSSGNTICF.

This clonotype has just a few counts. One junction end disagrees with the germline gene, perhaps due to a read error. V gene TRBV18 combines with J gene TRBJ1-2; D remains ambiguous. The germline V gene has CDR1 KGHSH and CDR2 LQKENI. CDR3 length equals 16 residues. CDR3 DNA sequence: TGTGCCAGCTCTCAACAAGGGTCCCCTACTAATTATGGCTACACCTTC. Translating gives CASSQQGSPTNYGYTF.

This clonotype was recorded many times. The genes are TRBV7-2 and TRBJ2-1; no reliable D call. The CDR3 length is 14 residues. Germline lookup yields CDR1 SGHTA and CDR2 FQGNSA. V was trimmed by 1 base and J by 8 bases, leaving 12 bases between them. The CDR3 nucleotides are TGTGCCAGCAGCTTAGTCTTGACGGACCATGAGCAGTTCTTC. Its protein product is CASSLVLTDHEQFF.

This clonotype turned up a few times. The CDR3 DNA reads as TGTGCCAGCAGTTTAGGGGGCAGTGCCTCACCCCTCCACTTT. This translates into CASSLGGSASPLHF. The chain is built from TRBV27 and TRBJ1-6; D may be TRBD1 (6 bases). This CDR3 has 14 amino acids. V was pared by 2 bases and J by 10 bases, with 12 bases between. The germline V gene has CDR1 MNHEY and CDR2 SMNVEV (reference sequence).

The V gene is TRBV14, the J gene TRBJ2-5, with D perhaps given as TRBD1 or TRBD2 (5 bases each). The germline V gene has CDR1 SGHDN and CDR2 FVKESK. The CDR3 has 17 amino acids. V was trimmed by 0 bases and J by 4 bases, leaving 18 bases between them. CDR3 loop: CASSQEAAGNVRETQYF. CDR3 coding DNA: TGTGCCAGCAGCCAAGAAGCGGCAGGGAATGTCAGAGAGACCCAGTACTTC.

This clonotype was seen at least ten times. V is TRBV29-1 and J is TRBJ2-3, with D possibly being TRBD1 or TRBD2 (5 bases each). The germline V gene encodes CDR1 SQVTM and CDR2 ANQGSEA. The CDR3 has 12 amino acids. The germline V and J ends were trimmed by 7 bases and 1 base, with 9 bases remaining between them. Here the CDR3 DNA reads TGCAGCGGGGGACCAGGCACAGATACGCAGTATTTT. This gives the protein CSGGPGTDTQYF.

This clonotype was seen a few times. The chain joins TRBV7-9 to TRBJ1-4; possibly TRBD1 for D (5 bases). Trimming took 1 base from V and 8 from J, leaving 14 bases between them. Germline CDR1 reads SEHNR; CDR2 reads FQNEAQ (reference sequence). This CDR3 spans 15 amino acids. CDR3 sequence (DNA): TGTGCCAGCAGCTTAGTTTCTGGACAAGGGGAAAAACTGTTTTTT. Its translation: CASSLVSGQGEKLFF.

This clonotype was seen a few times. The chain recombines TRBV2 with TRBJ2-5; 7 bases match TRBD2. CDR1 and CDR2 (germline): SNHLY, FYNNEI. J lost 0 bases, V lost 2 bases, and 3 bases had no gene match. The CDR3 length is 15 residues. The CDR3 DNA reads as TGTGCCAGCAGTGAAACCCGGGGGGACCAAGAGACCCAGTACTTC. This gives the protein CASSETRGDQETQYF.